This paragraph reports one T cell receptor beta chain. Its antigen is undetermined. Tregs were sorted as CD4+CD25+CD127-/low cells. Using its own MiXCR run on the 5' RACE reads, TCRdb lists one record per CDR3 protein. The data contain around 4,800 distinct CDR3 sequences, 72% of them singletons. Germline V gene sequence: CDR1 DFQATT, CDR2 SNEGSKA (reference sequence). This CDR3 contains 14 residues. J gave up 3 bases and V 0 bases, and 3 bases lay outside the gene matches. Whole-study findings and limits: Greatest tumor Treg TCR overlap was with tumor naive CD4+ cells.

Material: Tregs sorted from blood. The TCR comes from a female donor with breast cancer. The gene calls are TRBV20-1 and TRBJ1-1, with TRBD1 matching 8 bases. The CDR3 reads CSARDTGGHTEAFF. The CDR3 nucleotides are TGCAGTGCTAGAGACACAGGGGGTCACACTGAAGCTTTCTTT.